Below are 11 T cell receptor beta chains sequenced from a single sample in a study of blood T cell repertoires in COVID-19. Repertoires were generated with immunoSEQ multiplex PCR, while TCRdb's copy carries only in-frame clones and drops some. Of 110,000 or so clones listed, about nine tenths are singletons. Source material: peripheral blood. These receptors were taken from a human donor in a cohort sampled during active COVID-19.

The chain is built from TRBV6-4 and TRBJ2-3; 7 positions agree with TRBD2. After removal of 8 bases from V and 3 bases from J, the junction contained 8 bases not matched to a gene. CDR3 size: 14 residues. From germline, CDR1 is MRHNA and CDR2 SNTAGT. CDR3 loop: CASRSGAATDTQYF. Here the CDR3 DNA reads TGTGCCAGCCGAAGCGGGGCCGCGACAGATACGCAGTATTTT.

The V call is TRBV19, the J call TRBJ2-1, with 9 positions matching TRBD1. The CDR3 covers 14 residues. The ends lost 7 bases at V and 2 bases at J; junction bases unmatched: 3. Germline CDR1 and CDR2: LNHDA and SQIVND (reference sequence). This CDR3 reads CASKGTGTYNEQFF. The CDR3 nucleotides read TGTGCCAGTAAAGGGACAGGGACCTACAATGAGCAGTTCTTC. The whole variable domain, filled in from reference TRBV19 and TRBJ2-1, reads DGGITQSPKYLFRKEGQNVTLSCEQNLNHDAMYWYRQDPGQGLRLIYYSQIVNDFQKGDIAEGYSVSREKKESFPLTVTSAQKNPTAFYLCASKGTGTYNEQFFGPGTRLTVL.

V is TRBV19 and J is TRBJ1-1; unclear D gene. The CDR3 consists of 14 residues. The V end was cut by 4 bases, the J end by 3 bases, with 12 bases between. In germline, CDR1 is LNHDA, CDR2 SQIVND (reference sequence). The CDR3 spells CASSSRGGYTEAFF. The CDR3, as DNA: TGTGCCAGTAGTAGCCGGGGAGGTTACACTGAAGCTTTCTTT.

V gene TRBV2 combines with J gene TRBJ1-2; unclear D gene. Deletions cut 7 bases from V and 7 bases from J, with 19 bases between. Germline CDR1 and CDR2: SNHLY and FYNNEI. The CDR3 length is 14 residues. CDR3 sequence: CASTRSSSGGGYTF. DNA of the CDR3: TGTGCCAGCACTCGTTCGTCCTCGGGTGGTGGCTACACCTTC.

CDR3: CASRRTANSPLHF. In nucleotides, the CDR3 is TGTGCCTCACGGAGGACAGCCAATTCACCCCTCCACTTT. The J gene is TRBJ1-6, the V gene TRBV2, with D maybe TRBD1 (6 bases). CDR3 length equals 13 residues. V was pared by 11 bases and J by 7 bases, with 15 bases between. Germline assignment: CDR1 SNHLY and CDR2 FYNNEI.

The chain has TRBV29-1 and TRBJ2-1; D might be TRBD1 (6 bases). The CDR3 has 11 amino acids. The V gene's germline CDR1 is SQVTM and CDR2 ANQGSEA. V was clipped by 4 bases and J by 9 bases, with 10 bases between them. CDR3 in amino acids: CSVGQGTEQFF. CDR3 sequence (DNA): TGCAGCGTTGGTCAGGGGACTGAGCAGTTCTTC.

The chain joins TRBV11-2 to TRBJ1-2; D unresolved. Germline-derived CDR1 and CDR2 are SGHAT and FQNNGV. This CDR3 spans 12 amino acids. Trimming took 1 base from V and 6 from J, leaving 6 bases between them. CDR3 DNA sequence: TGTGCCAGCAGCTTAGGTGCAGATGGCTACACCTTC. The encoded protein is CASSLGADGYTF.

This clone occurred a few times. The V gene is TRBV28, the J gene TRBJ2-7, with D uncertain. Germline lookup yields CDR1 MDHEN and CDR2 SYDVKM. Trimming shortened V by 3 bases and J by 2 bases, and 11 bases separated the two germline ends. This CDR3 region has 14 residues. The CDR3 is CASSFIAYPYEQYF. The CDR3 nucleotides read TGTGCCAGCAGTTTCATTGCCTACCCCTACGAGCAGTACTTC.

The chain links TRBV1 to TRBJ2-7; the D call in the table, TRBD2, was not verified against the DNA. TRBV1 is noted as a pseudogene. The CDR3 is 15 amino acids. CDR3 sequence reads: CTSSQGFYTIYEQYF. In DNA, the CDR3 is TGCACCAGCAGCCAAGGTTTCTATACCATCTACGAGCAGTACTTC.

The chain is built from TRBV6-5 and TRBJ2-1; D may be TRBD1 (6 bases). Trimming cost V 4 bases and J 9 bases, with 16 bases left between them. CDR1 is MNHEY, CDR2 SVGAGI, per germline. This CDR3 comprises 14 residues. The CDR3 spells CASSLVDRPGEQFF. The CDR3 DNA reads TGTGCCAGCAGTTTAGTCGACAGGCCGGGTGAGCAGTTCTTC.

J is TRBJ2-7 and V is TRBV3-1 (or the pseudogene TRBV3-2); TRBD2 agrees at 14 bases. CDR3 length: 17 amino acids. The germline V gene has CDR1 LGHDT and CDR2 YNNKEL (reference sequence). The trim removed 5 bases at V and 4 bases at J, leaving 10 bases unmatched. CDR3 protein: CASSEGTSGSIGYEQYF. The CDR3 coding sequence is TGTGCCAGCAGCGAAGGGACTAGCGGGAGTATCGGGTACGAGCAGTACTTC.